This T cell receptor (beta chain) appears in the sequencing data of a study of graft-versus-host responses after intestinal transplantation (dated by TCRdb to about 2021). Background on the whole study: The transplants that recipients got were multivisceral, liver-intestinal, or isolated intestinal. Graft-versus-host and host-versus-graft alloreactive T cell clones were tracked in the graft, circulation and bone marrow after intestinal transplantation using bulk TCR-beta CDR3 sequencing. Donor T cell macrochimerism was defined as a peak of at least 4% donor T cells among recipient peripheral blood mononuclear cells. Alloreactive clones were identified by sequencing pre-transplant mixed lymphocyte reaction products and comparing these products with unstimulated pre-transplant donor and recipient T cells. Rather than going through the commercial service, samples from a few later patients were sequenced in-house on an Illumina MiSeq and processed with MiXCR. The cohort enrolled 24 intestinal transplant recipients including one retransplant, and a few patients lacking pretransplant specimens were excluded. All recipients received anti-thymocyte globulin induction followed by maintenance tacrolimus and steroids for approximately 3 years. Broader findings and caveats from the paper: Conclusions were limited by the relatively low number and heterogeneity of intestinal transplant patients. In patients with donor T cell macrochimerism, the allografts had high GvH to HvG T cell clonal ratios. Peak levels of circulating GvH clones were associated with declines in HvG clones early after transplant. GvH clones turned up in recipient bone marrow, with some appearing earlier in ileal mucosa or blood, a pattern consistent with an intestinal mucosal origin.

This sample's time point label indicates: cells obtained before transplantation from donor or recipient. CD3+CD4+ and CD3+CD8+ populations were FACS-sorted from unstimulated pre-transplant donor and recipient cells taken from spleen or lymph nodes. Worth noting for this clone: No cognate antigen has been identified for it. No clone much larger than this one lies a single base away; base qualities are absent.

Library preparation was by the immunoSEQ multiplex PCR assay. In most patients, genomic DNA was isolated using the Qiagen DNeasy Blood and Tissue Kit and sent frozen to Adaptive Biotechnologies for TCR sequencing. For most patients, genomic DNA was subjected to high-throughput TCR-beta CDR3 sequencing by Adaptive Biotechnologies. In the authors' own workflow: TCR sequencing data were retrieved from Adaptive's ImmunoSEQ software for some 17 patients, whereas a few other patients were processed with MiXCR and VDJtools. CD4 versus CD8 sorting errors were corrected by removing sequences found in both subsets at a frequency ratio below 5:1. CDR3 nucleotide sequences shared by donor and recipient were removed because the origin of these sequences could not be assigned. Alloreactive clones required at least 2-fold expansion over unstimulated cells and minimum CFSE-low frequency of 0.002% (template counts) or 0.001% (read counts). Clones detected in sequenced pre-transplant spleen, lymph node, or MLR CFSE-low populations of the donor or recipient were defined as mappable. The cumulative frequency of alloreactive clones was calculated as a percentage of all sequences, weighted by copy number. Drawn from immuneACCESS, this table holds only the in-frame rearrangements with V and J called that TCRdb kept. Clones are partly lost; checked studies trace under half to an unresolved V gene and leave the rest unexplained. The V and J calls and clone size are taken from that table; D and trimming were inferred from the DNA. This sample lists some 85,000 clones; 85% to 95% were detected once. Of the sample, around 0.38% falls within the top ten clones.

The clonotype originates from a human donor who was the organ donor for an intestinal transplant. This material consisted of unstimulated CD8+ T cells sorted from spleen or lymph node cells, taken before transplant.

The bases read TGTGCCAGCAGCTTAGGGTCGGTCACTGAAGCTTTCTTT. Its protein reads: CASSLGSVTEAFF. Recombination joined TRBV7-2 with TRBJ1-1; too little of a D gene remains to name it. Spanning cysteine to phenylalanine, the CDR3 consists of 13 amino acids. The kept DNA is CDR3 alone, 39 bases in frame from the first base. From the germline V gene, CDR1 is SGHTA and CDR2 is FQGNSA. V lost 1 base and J lost 4 bases; the stretch between them is 7 bases long.